Presented here are 2 T cell receptor beta chains from one specimen sequenced in a study of blood T cell repertoires in COVID-19. Produced via immunoSEQ multiplex PCR; TCRdb's table is partial and in-frame only. Among about 55,000 clones listed, about 91% were seen once. Sample: peripheral blood. The receptors were gathered from a man aged 35 to 55 with COVID-19, enrolled during active disease.

This chain uses TRBV5-1 with TRBJ2-1; 9 positions match TRBD1. Germline values: CDR1 SGHRS, CDR2 YFSETQ. CDR3 length: 16 amino acids. J gave up 4 bases and V 0 bases, and 5 bases lay outside the gene matches. In DNA form, the CDR3 reads TGCGCCAGCAGCTTGGCCCCGGGACAGGGTTACAATGAGCAGTTCTTC. Translated: CASSLAPGQGYNEQFF.

In its sample, this clone ranks as medium-sized. The chain links TRBV6-1 to TRBJ1-3, with 9 bases aligning to TRBD1. V shed 0 bases and J 1 base; nucleotides not matched to a gene: 7. This CDR3 comprises 18 residues. Per the germline V gene, CDR1 is MNHNS and CDR2 is SASEGT. The CDR3 loop reads CASSEALPGQGSGNTIYF. CDR3 nucleotides: TGTGCCAGCAGTGAAGCGCTTCCGGGACAGGGTTCTGGAAACACCATATATTTT.